This T cell receptor beta chain was recovered during a study of blood T cell repertoires in COVID-19. Study-level information: Donors in the United States, Italy and Spain gave samples during acute or convalescent COVID-19. The analysed material was cDNA or gDNA that came from T cells, B-cell-depleted T cells, or PBMCs.

Authors' data handling: Cell counts per sample came from amplifying reference gene primers. Produced via immunoSEQ multiplex PCR; TCRdb's table is partial and in-frame only. Clonal size and the V and J genes are those of that table, whereas D and trimming came from the DNA. The table includes about 200,000 clones, roughly 86% detected once. The ends were cut back, 4 bases at V and 5 bases at J, with 16 bases in the middle. CDR1 and CDR2 from the germline V gene are SGDLS and YYNGEE. The CDR3 totals 16 residues. The receptor's source is a man aged 60 to 69 with acute or convalescent COVID-19. The chain uses TRBV9 and TRBJ1-6, with D perhaps TRBD1 (6 bases). The sequenced sample consisted of peripheral blood. CDR3: CASSYFADSDNSPLHF. In DNA form, the CDR3 reads TGTGCCAGCAGCTATTTCGCGGACAGTGATAATTCACCCCTCCACTTT.